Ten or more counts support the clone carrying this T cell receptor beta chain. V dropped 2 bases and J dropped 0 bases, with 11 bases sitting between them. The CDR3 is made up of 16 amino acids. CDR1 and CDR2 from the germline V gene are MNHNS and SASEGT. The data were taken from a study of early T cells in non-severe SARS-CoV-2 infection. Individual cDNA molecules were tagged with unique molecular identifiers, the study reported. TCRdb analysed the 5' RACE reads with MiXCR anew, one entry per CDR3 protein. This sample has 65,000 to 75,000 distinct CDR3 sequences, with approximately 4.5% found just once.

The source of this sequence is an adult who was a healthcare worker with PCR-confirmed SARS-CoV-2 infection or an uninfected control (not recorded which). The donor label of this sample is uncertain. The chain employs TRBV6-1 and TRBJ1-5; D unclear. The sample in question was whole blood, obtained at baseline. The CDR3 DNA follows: TGTGCCAGCAGTGAAATAGTGGAGGGTAGCAATCAGCCCCAGCATTTT. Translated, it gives CASSEIVEGSNQPQHF.